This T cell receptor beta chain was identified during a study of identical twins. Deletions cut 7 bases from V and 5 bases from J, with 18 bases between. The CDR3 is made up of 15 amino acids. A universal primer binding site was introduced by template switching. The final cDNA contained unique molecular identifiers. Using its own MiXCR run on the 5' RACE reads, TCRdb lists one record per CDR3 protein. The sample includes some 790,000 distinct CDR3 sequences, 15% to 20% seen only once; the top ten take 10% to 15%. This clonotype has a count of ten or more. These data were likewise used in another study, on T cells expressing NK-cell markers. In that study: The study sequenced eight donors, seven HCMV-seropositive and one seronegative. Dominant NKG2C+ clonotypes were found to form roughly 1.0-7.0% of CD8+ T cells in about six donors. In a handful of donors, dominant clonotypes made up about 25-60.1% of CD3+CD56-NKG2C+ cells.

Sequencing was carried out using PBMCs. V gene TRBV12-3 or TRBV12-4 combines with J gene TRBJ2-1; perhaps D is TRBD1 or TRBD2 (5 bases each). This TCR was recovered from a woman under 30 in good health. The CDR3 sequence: CASTKPGAEHNEQFF. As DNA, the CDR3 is TGTGCCAGCACCAAGCCCGGGGCCGAGCACAATGAGCAGTTCTTC.